The sequence of this T cell receptor beta chain was determined in a study of blood T cell repertoires in COVID-19. Whole-study context: Nucleic acid was either cDNA or gDNA, and it came from T cells, B-cell-depleted T cells, or PBMCs.

The CDR3 runs 13 residues. V was shortened by 3 bases and J by 1 base, with 6 bases between the two germline ends. The germline CDR1 and CDR2 sequences are LNHDA and SQIVND (reference sequence). On this clone: The sample carries other DNA sequences with the same CDR3.

Sequenced by immunoSEQ multiplex PCR; TCRdb stores in-frame clones only, minus some. The sample holds roughly 460,000 clones; 70% to 90% are singletons and the top ten take approximately 0.92%. The sequencing sample was made of peripheral blood. The TCR was taken from a man younger than 35 with COVID-19, enrolled during active disease. The rearrangement links TRBV19 to TRBJ1-1, with a weak D call TRBD1 (5 bases). The CDR3 here is CASSMGRNTEAFF. CDR3 nucleotide sequence: TGTGCCAGTAGTATGGGGCGGAACACTGAAGCTTTCTTT.